The 22 T cell receptor beta chains presented below share a single source sample, sequenced in a study of blood T cell repertoires in COVID-19. Clones were read by immunoSEQ multiplex PCR, and TCRdb kept only the in-frame ones, dropping some. This repertoire shows more than 250,000 clones, about 90% found once; its top ten account for about 6%. The sequencing input was peripheral blood. These TCRs come from a woman aged 45 to 65 with COVID-19, enrolled during active disease.

The V and J genes are TRBV10-1 and TRBJ2-1; 9 bases line up with TRBD2. With V trimmed by 8 bases and J by 2 bases, 4 bases remained unmatched. The CDR3 has 14 residues. Germline V gives CDR1 WNHNN, CDR2 SYGVQD (reference sequence). CDR3 sequence (DNA): TGCGCCAGCGGTCTAGCGGGGACCTACAATGAGCAGTTCTTC. As protein: CASGLAGTYNEQFF.

The chain recombines TRBV19 with TRBJ2-6; 12 bases align to TRBD1. The CDR3 contains 18 residues. Germline lookup yields CDR1 LNHDA and CDR2 SQIVND (reference sequence). The ends lost 1 base at V and 4 bases at J; junction bases unmatched: 5. The CDR3 region has the DNA TGTGCCAGTAGTATAGCGGGACAGGGGGCGTACGGGGCCAACGTCCTGACTTTC. Translating it yields CASSIAGQGAYGANVLTF.

This clone has only a few counts. This chain connects TRBV18 to TRBJ2-2; TRBD1 aligns across 7 bases. The CDR3 consists of 16 residues. Germline V lookup: CDR1 KGHSH, CDR2 LQKENI. V gave up 5 bases and J gave up 2 bases; unmatched junction bases: 8. The CDR3 reads CASSKTGSQNTGELFF. The CDR3 DNA reads TGTGCCAGCTCAAAGACAGGGTCGCAAAACACCGGGGAGCTGTTTTTT.

This clone appeared a single time. The chain has TRBV2 and TRBJ1-1, with D unclear. The CDR3 has 16 residues. V was cut by 7 bases and J by 2 bases, with 20 bases left in between. Germline V gives CDR1 SNHLY, CDR2 FYNNEI. This chain's CDR3 is CASMNLGRDLNTEAFF. The CDR3, as DNA: TGTGCCAGCATGAACCTCGGGAGGGATTTAAACACTGAAGCTTTCTTT.

The CDR3 bases are TGTGCCAGCGGGACTGGCACAGATACGCAGTATTTT. Encoded protein: CASGTGTDTQYF. The chain is built from TRBV11-2 and TRBJ2-3, with TRBD2 as a possible D gene (6 bases). The V end lost 8 bases, the J end lost 1 base, and 7 bases lay between the germline ends. The germline V gene has CDR1 SGHAT and CDR2 FQNNGV. CDR3 length equals 12 residues.

Only one count was recorded for this clone. The chain links TRBV4-1 to TRBJ1-1, with D maybe TRBD1 (6 bases). V was shortened by 4 bases and J by 1 base, with 10 bases between the two germline ends. CDR3 length: 14 residues. Germline CDR1 reads MGHRA; CDR2 reads YSYEKL. As DNA, the CDR3 is TGCGCCAGCAGCCGAGCGGACAGGAACACTGAAGCTTTCTTT. Its translation: CASSRADRNTEAFF.

The rearrangement joins TRBV27 to TRBJ1-2, with D perhaps TRBD1 (5 bases). The CDR3 totals 14 residues. V lost 5 bases to trimming and J lost 5 bases, with 15 bases between them. Germline loops: CDR1 MNHEY, CDR2 SMNVEV (reference sequence). The CDR3 protein is CASSVHQGLYGYTF. DNA of the CDR3: TGTGCCAGCAGTGTACATCAGGGTCTGTATGGCTACACCTTC.

This clone was detected a few times. The chain is built from TRBV19 and TRBJ1-5; D uncertain. Trimming pared 5 bases from V and 2 bases from J, leaving 4 bases between. The CDR3 contains 12 residues. CDR1 LNHDA and CDR2 SQIVND come from the germline V gene (reference sequence). CDR3 residues: CASSRGNQPQHF. The CDR3 nucleotides read TGTGCCAGTAGTCGGGGCAATCAGCCCCAGCATTTT.

The chain recombines TRBV6-5 with TRBJ2-2; unclear D gene. This CDR3 has 15 residues. V was cut by 0 bases and J by 5 bases, with 10 bases left in between. CDR1 MNHEY and CDR2 SVGAGI come from the germline V gene. CDR3 sequence: CASSYSGFDTGELFF. CDR3 in DNA: TGTGCCAGCAGTTACTCGGGCTTTGATACCGGGGAGCTGTTTTTT.

This clone was seen only once. This chain uses TRBV6-1 with TRBJ2-2; 10 bases fit TRBD2. The germline V gene has CDR1 MNHNS and CDR2 SASEGT. The CDR3 contains 17 residues. With 4 bases clipped from V and 5 bases from J, the junction kept 10 bases outside the gene matches. The CDR3 reads CASSAGPSGSGTGELFF. CDR3 sequence (DNA): TGTGCCAGCAGTGCCGGGCCTAGCGGGAGTGGGACCGGGGAGCTGTTTTTT.

V and J are TRBV9 and TRBJ1-4, with 7 positions matching TRBD1. The germline gives CDR1 SGDLS, CDR2 YYNGEE. The CDR3 runs to 15 residues. V gave up 0 bases and J gave up 7 bases; unmatched junction bases: 6. The CDR3 sequence is CASSVGGQPTEKLFF. CDR3 sequence (DNA): TGTGCCAGCAGCGTAGGGGGACAGCCAACTGAAAAACTGTTTTTT.

The chain carries TRBV10-1 and TRBJ2-7, with D unresolved. V was pared by 4 bases and J by 2 bases, with 12 bases between. The CDR3 runs to 14 residues. CDR1 WNHNN and CDR2 SYGVQD come from the germline V gene (reference sequence). As DNA, the CDR3 is TGCGCCAGCAGTGCCTCCCTGAGCGCCTACGAGCAGTACTTC. It translates to CASSASLSAYEQYF.

CDR3 amino acids: CASRRGTRDYGYTF. The DNA for the CDR3 is TGTGCCAGCAGAAGAGGGACACGGGACTATGGCTACACCTTC. The rearrangement links TRBV27 to TRBJ1-2, with TRBD1 as a possible D gene (6 bases). Per germline, CDR1 MNHEY and CDR2 SMNVEV (reference sequence). The V and J ends lost 6 bases and 3 bases respectively, with 14 bases between them. The CDR3 is made up of 14 amino acids.

The chain couples TRBV6-4 to TRBJ2-1; TRBD2 matches 7 bases. The germline V gene encodes CDR1 MRHNA and CDR2 SNTAGT. The CDR3 contains 17 residues. J gave up 7 bases and V 4 bases, and 16 bases lay outside the gene matches. CDR3 sequence: CASSAWPVVTSSNEQFF. CDR3 DNA: TGTGCCAGCAGTGCATGGCCGGTCGTGACTAGCTCAAATGAGCAGTTCTTC.

The rearrangement links TRBV7-3 to TRBJ2-1, with 8 bases identical to TRBD1. Trimming at V came to 3 bases and at J to 2 bases, leaving 0 bases not matched to a gene. The CDR3 length is 14 residues. CDR1 SGHTA and CDR2 FQGTGA come from the germline V gene. The CDR3, as DNA: TGTGCCAGCAGCTTGACAGGGGCCTACAATGAGCAGTTCTTC. It translates to CASSLTGAYNEQFF.

V usage is TRBV7-9 and J usage is TRBJ2-5; D unresolved. The CDR3 has 14 residues. Looked up from germline, CDR1 is SEHNR and CDR2 is FQNEAQ (reference sequence). Trimming took 1 base from V and 2 from J, leaving 8 bases between them. The DNA of the CDR3 is TGTGCCAGCAGCTTAGACAGTCTTCAAGAGACCCAGTACTTC. Its protein product is CASSLDSLQETQYF. The full variable domain, its missing parts supplied by reference TRBV7-9 and TRBJ2-5, is DTGVSQNPRHKITKRGQNVTFRCDPISEHNRLYWYRQTLGQGPEFLTYFQNEAQLEKSRLLSDRFSAERPKGSFSTLEIQRTEQGDSAMYLCASSLDSLQETQYFGPGTRLLVL.

The chain is built from TRBV5-1 and TRBJ2-3; the match to TRBD2 covers 9 bases. This CDR3 has 16 amino acids. Per germline, CDR1 SGHRS and CDR2 YFSETQ. Unmatched junction bases numbered 4, after V lost 0 bases and J lost 2 bases. In DNA form, the CDR3 reads TGCGCCAGCAGCTTGGGACTAGCGGAGAACACAGATACGCAGTATTTT. Its protein product is CASSLGLAENTDTQYF.

The V call is TRBV6-5, the J call TRBJ1-4; 8 nucleotides line up with TRBD1. The germline V gene has CDR1 MNHEY and CDR2 SVGAGI. V gave up 5 bases and J gave up 8 bases; unmatched junction bases: 7. The CDR3 is 14 amino acids. The chain's CDR3 is CASSRQGAGEKLFF. For the CDR3, the DNA is TGTGCCAGCAGTAGGCAGGGGGCAGGGGAAAAACTGTTTTTT.

This sequence joins TRBV5-1 and TRBJ2-1; 10 nucleotides align to TRBD1. In germline, CDR1 is SGHRS, CDR2 YFSETQ. V shed 0 bases, J shed 5 bases, and the junction held 5 bases outside the gene matches. The CDR3 runs to 16 residues. DNA for the CDR3: TGCGCCAGCAGCTTGGGGGGGACAGGGGAACACAATGAGCAGTTCTTC. Translated: CASSLGGTGEHNEQFF.

The genes are TRBV2 and TRBJ2-5; weak D call: TRBD2 (6 bases). The CDR3 has 14 residues. V was pared by 4 bases and J by 5 bases, with 14 bases between. Germline V CDR1 and CDR2: SNHLY, FYNNEI. The CDR3 loop reads CASSGRVGGETQYF. CDR3 bases: TGTGCCAGCAGTGGCCGGGTAGGAGGGGAGACCCAGTACTTC.

The chain couples TRBV6-5 to TRBJ1-1; TRBD1 aligns across 8 bases. Germline loops: CDR1 MNHEY, CDR2 SVGAGI. Germline trimming cut 2 bases from V and 1 base from J; bases unmatched to any gene: 3. The CDR3 spans 15 residues. The CDR3 loop reads CASSYAGQGNTEAFF. Written as DNA, the CDR3 is TGTGCCAGCAGTTACGCAGGACAGGGGAACACTGAAGCTTTCTTT.

This chain connects TRBV10-2 to TRBJ1-5; possible D gene TRBD1, 6 bases. Germline CDR1 and CDR2: WSHSY and SAAADI. The V gene lost 8 bases and the J gene lost 3 bases, with 11 bases spanning the gap. This CDR3 comprises 13 residues. The CDR3 sequence is CASVRQVNQPQHF. CDR3 bases: TGCGCCAGCGTCAGACAGGTCAATCAGCCCCAGCATTTT.